The rows below give T cell receptor beta chains drawn from one sample of a study of cytomegalovirus exposure and HLA in healthy donors. Using immunoSEQ multiplex PCR, the repertoire was profiled, and TCRdb retains in-frame clones only, with some absent. The sample lists 300,000 or so clones; roughly 86% were seen once. Sequenced sample: PBMCs. The receptors come from a man aged 30 to 45 in good health and CMV-seronegative. The CDR3 runs from the conserved cysteine through the conserved F or W. The order of the fields is clone size, V gene, D gene, J gene, CDR3 protein, CDR3 DNA. A D gene is named only where the DNA matches it firmly. Clone size is stated in some rows and not others, as once, few, many or a class when expanded.

abundance: .
v_gene: TRBV5-1
d_gene: .
j_gene: TRBJ2-1
CDR3aa: CASSLGLNNEQFF
CDR3nt: TGCGCCAGCAGCTTGGGTCTTAACAATGAGCAGTTCTTC

abundance: .
v_gene: TRBV4-1
d_gene: .
j_gene: TRBJ1-5
CDR3aa: CASSQAIHNQPQHF
CDR3nt: TGCGCCAGCAGCCAAGCCATTCACAATCAGCCCCAGCATTTT

abundance: once
v_gene: TRBV7-9
d_gene: .
j_gene: TRBJ2-2
CDR3aa: CASSETGGARRTGELFF
CDR3nt: TGTGCCAGCAGCGAAACCGGAGGGGCCCGGCGGACCGGGGAGCTGTTTTTT

abundance: .
v_gene: TRBV5-1
d_gene: .
j_gene: TRBJ1-5
CDR3aa: CASSLGQGSNQPQHF
CDR3nt: TGCGCCAGCAGCTTGGGGCAGGGAAGCAATCAGCCCCAGCATTTT

abundance: .
v_gene: TRBV7-8
d_gene: .
j_gene: TRBJ1-4
CDR3aa: CASSNDREKLFF
CDR3nt: TGTGCCAGCAGTAACGACAGGGAAAAACTGTTTTTT

abundance: .
v_gene: TRBV7-6
d_gene: .
j_gene: TRBJ1-3
CDR3aa: CASSLALSGRNTIYF
CDR3nt: TGTGCCAGCAGCTTAGCTTTAAGCGGGAGAAACACCATATATTTT

abundance: .
v_gene: TRBV5-1
d_gene: .
j_gene: TRBJ2-5
CDR3aa: CASAPEQGSRGTQYF
CDR3nt: TGCGCCAGCGCGCCCGAACAAGGATCCAGAGGGACCCAGTACTTC

abundance: .
v_gene: TRBV9
d_gene: .
j_gene: TRBJ2-3
CDR3aa: CASSVGDTYTQYF
CDR3nt: TGTGCCAGCAGCGTAGGAGACACCTATACGCAGTATTTT

abundance: .
v_gene: TRBV9
d_gene: .
j_gene: TRBJ1-2
CDR3aa: CASSGQSGGLANYGYTF
CDR3nt: TGTGCCAGCAGCGGTCAGTCCGGTGGCCTAGCTAACTATGGCTACACCTTC

abundance: .
v_gene: TRBV9
d_gene: TRBD1
j_gene: TRBJ2-7
CDR3aa: CASSVVGTGLDEQYF
CDR3nt: TGTGCCAGCAGCGTAGTTGGGACAGGGCTCGACGAGCAGTACTTC

abundance: .
v_gene: TRBV5-1
d_gene: TRBD1
j_gene: TRBJ2-3
CDR3aa: CASSLVGQGATDTQYF
CDR3nt: TGCGCCAGCAGCTTAGTTGGACAGGGGGCAACAGATACGCAGTATTTT

abundance: .
v_gene: TRBV5-1
d_gene: TRBD1
j_gene: TRBJ2-3
CDR3aa: CASSLKQGSTDTQYF
CDR3nt: TGCGCCAGCAGCTTAAAACAGGGGAGCACAGATACGCAGTATTTT

abundance: .
v_gene: TRBV20-1
d_gene: TRBD2
j_gene: TRBJ2-4
CDR3aa: CSGGVENIQYF
CDR3nt: TGCAGCGGGGGGGTGGAAAACATTCAGTACTTC

abundance: .
v_gene: TRBV11-2
d_gene: TRBD1
j_gene: TRBJ1-1
CDR3aa: CASSLGRDRNTEAFF
CDR3nt: TGTGCCAGCAGCTTAGGTCGGGACAGGAACACTGAAGCTTTCTTT

abundance: .
v_gene: TRBV7-2
d_gene: .
j_gene: TRBJ1-6
CDR3aa: CASSSSGITPHF
CDR3nt: TGTGCCAGCAGCTCCTCAGGGATCACCCCCCACTTT

abundance: few
v_gene: TRBV18
d_gene: .
j_gene: TRBJ1-2
CDR3aa: CASSPDTLYGYTF
CDR3nt: TGTGCCAGCTCACCCGACACGCTCTATGGCTACACCTTC

abundance: .
v_gene: TRBV27
d_gene: .
j_gene: TRBJ2-4
CDR3aa: CASSFQNPGLAKNIQYF
CDR3nt: TGTGCCAGCAGTTTCCAAAATCCGGGACTAGCCAAAAACATTCAGTACTTC

abundance: .
v_gene: TRBV2
d_gene: TRBD1
j_gene: TRBJ2-7
CDR3aa: CASCAGGYEQYF
CDR3nt: TGTGCCAGCTGTGCAGGGGGCTACGAGCAGTACTTC

abundance: .
v_gene: TRBV5-4
d_gene: TRBD2
j_gene: TRBJ2-7
CDR3aa: CASSPLSGGRTYEQYF
CDR3nt: TGTGCCAGCAGCCCGCTTAGCGGGGGACGAACCTACGAGCAGTACTTC

abundance: .
v_gene: TRBV4-1
d_gene: .
j_gene: TRBJ2-7
CDR3aa: CASSQAQNPYEQYF
CDR3nt: TGCGCCAGCAGCCAAGCACAGAACCCCTACGAGCAGTACTTC

abundance: .
v_gene: TRBV27
d_gene: .
j_gene: TRBJ2-5
CDR3aa: CASSFGSTGTQYF
CDR3nt: TGTGCCAGCAGTTTCGGTTCAACCGGGACCCAGTACTTC

abundance: .
v_gene: TRBV11-1
d_gene: .
j_gene: TRBJ1-2
CDR3aa: CASSLVGADGYTF
CDR3nt: TGTGCCAGCAGCTTAGTGGGGGCAGACGGCTACACCTTC

abundance: .
v_gene: TRBV11-2
d_gene: .
j_gene: TRBJ1-2
CDR3aa: CASSLAEGNYGYTF
CDR3nt: TGTGCCAGCAGCTTAGCTGAGGGAAACTATGGCTACACCTTC

abundance: .
v_gene: TRBV5-1
d_gene: .
j_gene: TRBJ1-2
CDR3aa: CASSLPSTGNYGYTF
CDR3nt: TGCGCCAGCAGCTTACCTTCGACAGGAAACTATGGCTACACCTTC

abundance: .
v_gene: TRBV4-3
d_gene: .
j_gene: TRBJ1-3
CDR3aa: CASSQDRQVGGNTIYF
CDR3nt: TGCGCCAGCAGCCAAGATAGGCAGGTCGGAGGAAACACCATATATTTT